Below, one T cell receptor (beta chain) is given with its context. This clonotype was seen only a few times. This receptor's antigen is unknown. Base qualities are not provided; no much larger clone lies one nucleotide away. From its cysteine to its phenylalanine, the CDR3 spans 15 amino acids. The only DNA kept is the CDR3, 45 bases in frame from the first base. Germline trimming: 6 bases from V, 0 bases from J; junction bases outside gene matches: 9. The germline V gene supplies CDR1 SQVTM and CDR2 ANQGSEA. The sample is drawn from a study of human T cells and chemical hapten exposure (dated by TCRdb to about 2021). Context from the whole study: For sensitization, 2% DPC in acetone was applied to a roughly 2 cm by roughly 2 cm area of upper inner arm skin. The mostly female patient cohort included alopecia areata with under or over 50% scalp involvement, alopecia totalis and alopecia universalis. Twenty-nine alopecia patients gave blood for TCR sequencing at one to four time points (pre-sensitization, 2, 6 and 24 weeks). Blood samples were taken from patients before sensitization (week 0) and then at 2, 6 and about 24 weeks after DPC sensitization. Libraries were pooled for sequencing, and variation in per-sample TCR yields was attributed mainly to small differences in library volumes within the pool. Patch testing was done on the upper back using Finn chambers containing 0.01% DPC, and results were scored after 6 days according to International Contact Dermatitis Research Group standards. Peripheral blood TCR repertoire changes were tracked in vivo in alopecia patients during primary and secondary sensitization to the hapten diphenylcyclopropenone (DPC). Patients additionally received weekly therapeutic DPC doses to the scalp throughout the roughly 24-week study period. Results and caveats for the whole study, not just this receptor: A positive correlation was found between the number of PT1 expanded TCRs and patch test score, with significance reached at thresholds 8, 16 and 32 but not 4. Because every patient had alopecia, a presumed autoimmune disease, the patients' immune response might differ from that of healthy individuals. Compared with pre-sensitization or healthy control sets, expanded TCRs formed significantly more large CDR3 similarity clusters, which is consistent with antigen-driven responses. After repeated subsampling, the strength of the expansion versus patch-test correlation and the threshold at which it became significant changed. DPC sensitization did not change the number of TCRs with a frequency above 1 in 1000, and there was no evidence of changes in global repertoire structure.

Receptor amplification or capture employed RACE. The data were produced on a NextSeq 500. During library preparation, unique molecular identifiers were attached to individual cDNA molecules so that TCRs could be counted quantitatively and reproducibly. For every blood RNA sample, sequencing covered both the TCR alpha and TCR beta chains. Per the original workflow: Samples had a median of around 92,000 TCRs, with a range from roughly 23,224 to 700,000. The Decombinator software suite was used to annotate V, J and CDR3 in the TCR reads. To make PS versus PT1 abundance plots, every sample was subsampled to the same number of TCRs (28,000). TCRs were defined as expanded if absent before sensitization and observed at least eight times at the 2-week time point. The raw public data were reprocessed by TCRdb itself: fastp quality trimming at Q25, MiXCR clonotype calling, in-frame beta chains only. Under each unique CDR3 protein, matching rows form one entry showing the most common genes and DNA. TCRdb's processing, not the authors' own work, is the source of the V and J calls. In all, the sample holds about 71,000 distinct CDR3 sequences, and around 10% of those were seen once. The top ten clonotypes cover roughly 1.4% of the sample.

Explained via the paper, the time point label denotes: patch test 3, about 24 weeks after DPC sensitization. The treatment or condition label here, explained by the study, means: therapeutic diphenylcyclopropenone sensitization with weekly scalp DPC. At each patch-test visit, blood was drawn before the patch test was applied. Eligible patients were aged 18 to 70, diagnosed with alopecia, deemed suitable for DPC therapy, and excluded if pregnant. Total RNA was extracted from unfractionated whole blood that had been collected in Tempus Blood RNA tubes. The material was whole blood, obtained in connection with sensitization to the hapten diphenylcyclopropenone (DPC). The receptor comes from a woman aged 50 to 60 with alopecia areata. Some clones in this sample may be carry-over from other donors' samples. The V gene is TRBV29-1 and the J gene is TRBJ2-3; 7 central bases correspond to TRBD2. CDR3 region: CSVPKRGASTDTQYF. The nucleotide sequence is TGCAGCGTCCCAAAGCGGGGCGCTAGCACAGATACGCAGTATTTT.